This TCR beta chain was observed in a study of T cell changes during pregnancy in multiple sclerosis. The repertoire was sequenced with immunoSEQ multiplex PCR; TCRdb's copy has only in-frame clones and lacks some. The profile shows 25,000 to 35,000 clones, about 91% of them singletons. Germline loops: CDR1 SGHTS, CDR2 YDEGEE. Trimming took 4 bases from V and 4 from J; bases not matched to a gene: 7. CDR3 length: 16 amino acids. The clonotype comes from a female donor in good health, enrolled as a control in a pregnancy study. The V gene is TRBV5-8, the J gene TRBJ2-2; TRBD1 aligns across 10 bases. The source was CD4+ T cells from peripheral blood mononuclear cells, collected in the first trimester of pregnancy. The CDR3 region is CASSPDRGRGTGELFF. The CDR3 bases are TGTGCCAGCAGCCCTGACAGGGGGCGCGGCACCGGGGAGCTGTTTTTT.